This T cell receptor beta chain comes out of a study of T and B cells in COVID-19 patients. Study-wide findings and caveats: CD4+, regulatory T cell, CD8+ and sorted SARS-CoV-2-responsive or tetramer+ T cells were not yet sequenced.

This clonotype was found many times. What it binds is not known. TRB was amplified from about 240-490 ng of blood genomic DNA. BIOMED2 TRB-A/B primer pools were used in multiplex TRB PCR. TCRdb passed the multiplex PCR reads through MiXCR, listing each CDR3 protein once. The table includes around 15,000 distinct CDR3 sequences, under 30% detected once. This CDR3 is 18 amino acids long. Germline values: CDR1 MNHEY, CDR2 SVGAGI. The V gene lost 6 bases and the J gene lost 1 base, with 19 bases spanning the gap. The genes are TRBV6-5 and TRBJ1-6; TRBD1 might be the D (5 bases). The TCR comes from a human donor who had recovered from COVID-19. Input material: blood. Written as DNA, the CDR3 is TGTGCCAGCAGACCACCCCACAGGAGTAATTCCTATAATTCACCCCTCCACTTT. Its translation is CASRPPHRSNSYNSPLHF.